This entry lists 29 T cell receptor beta chains sequenced from one sample in a study of cytomegalovirus exposure and HLA in healthy donors. Sequencing used immunoSEQ multiplex PCR; TCRdb keeps in-frame clones, though not all of them. The sample records some 60,000 clones, around 96% being singletons. The sequenced material came from PBMCs. The origin of the receptors is a man younger than 35 in good health and CMV-seronegative.

V is TRBV5-1 and J is TRBJ1-1; no firm D call. Trimming removed 7 bases from V and 0 bases from J, with 13 bases in between. Germline CDR1 SGHRS, CDR2 YFSETQ. CDR3 size: 14 residues. CDR3 region: CASAFTEMNTEAFF. The CDR3 DNA sequence: TGCGCCAGCGCTTTTACAGAGATGAACACTGAAGCTTTCTTT.

The chain recombines TRBV19 with TRBJ2-5, with 10 bases that match TRBD2. V was pared by 4 bases and J by 2 bases, with 4 bases of the junction left unmatched. CDR1 and CDR2 (germline): LNHDA, SQIVND (reference sequence). The CDR3 has 15 amino acids. The CDR3 bases are TGTGCCAGTAGTACTCGGACTAGCGGACAAGAGACCCAGTACTTC. Its protein is CASSTRTSGQETQYF.

This clone was detected only a few times. The gene calls are TRBV6-1 and TRBJ2-2; D remains unclear. Germline-derived CDR1 and CDR2 are MNHNS and SASEGT. Trimming stripped 2 bases from V and 1 base from J, with 11 bases between. CDR3 length: 16 residues. CDR3 nucleotides: TGTGCCAGCAGTGAACAGGTCCCCCTGAACACCGGGGAGCTGTTTTTT. This sequence encodes CASSEQVPLNTGELFF.

The rearrangement joins TRBV15 to TRBJ2-1; 8 bases map to TRBD2. The CDR3 runs 14 residues. The ends lost 8 bases at V and 7 bases at J; junction bases unmatched: 10. The V gene's germline CDR1 is LNHNV and CDR2 YYDKDF (reference sequence). CDR3 in amino acids: CATGPSGSWNEQFF. The CDR3 DNA reads TGTGCCACCGGCCCCAGCGGGAGTTGGAATGAGCAGTTCTTC.

The chain is built from TRBV5-8 and TRBJ2-1; TRBD2 is a possible D gene (6 bases). Germline loops: CDR1 SGHTS, CDR2 YDEGEE. CDR3 length: 18 residues. V dropped 0 bases and J dropped 0 bases, with 16 bases sitting between them. CDR3: CASSLEVLAESSYNEQFF. CDR3 nucleotides: TGTGCCAGCAGCTTGGAGGTGTTAGCGGAGAGCTCCTACAATGAGCAGTTCTTC. The entire variable domain, with the rest obtained from reference TRBV5-8 and TRBJ2-1, is as follows: EAGVTQSPTHLIKTRGQQATLRCSPISGHTSVYWYQQALGLGLQFLLWYDEGEERNRGNFPPRFSGRQFPNYSSELNVNALELEDSALYLCASSLEVLAESSYNEQFFGPGTRLTVL.

This rearrangement joins TRBV18 to TRBJ2-4, with a possible D match to TRBD2 (5 bases). Between the trimmed V and J ends, which lost 3 bases and 3 bases, there was a span of 21 bases. CDR3 length: 18 residues. Germline CDR1 reads KGHSH; CDR2 reads LQKENI. For the CDR3, the DNA is TGTGCCAGCTCACCTCCCCTGATGGCGGGCGTCATCAAAAACATTCAGTACTTC. This sequence encodes CASSPPLMAGVIKNIQYF.

The V call is TRBV5-6, the J call TRBJ2-5; D call uncertain. This CDR3 region has 14 residues. Trimming took off 4 bases at V and 5 bases at J, with 15 bases between the two ends. From germline, CDR1 is SGHDT and CDR2 YYEEEE. The CDR3 DNA reads TGTGCCAGCAGCAGGTCCGCAGGTTCCGAGACCCAGTACTTC. Protein: CASSRSAGSETQYF.

The chain recombines TRBV5-1 with TRBJ2-7; 9 bases align to TRBD1. Per the germline V gene, CDR1 is SGHRS and CDR2 is YFSETQ. V trimming: 0 bases; J trimming: 6 bases; junction bases outside the gene matches: 4. The CDR3 covers 14 residues. CDR3 sequence reads: CASSLEGQGSEQYF. The CDR3 bases are TGCGCCAGCAGCTTGGAAGGACAGGGGAGCGAGCAGTACTTC.

This clone has a single count. The rearrangement uses TRBV27 and TRBJ2-7; 7 bases are a match to TRBD2. Trimming removed 6 bases from V and 4 bases from J; junction bases left unmatched: 6. The germline CDR1 and CDR2 sequences are MNHEY and SMNVEV (reference sequence). This CDR3 has 13 residues. The CDR3 region is CASSGTKGYEQYF. The CDR3 nucleotides are TGTGCCAGCAGCGGGACTAAAGGATACGAGCAGTACTTC.

This chain uses TRBV5-1 with TRBJ2-6, with TRBD1 identical over 7 bases. The CDR3 is made up of 18 amino acids. After removal of 1 base from V and 2 bases from J, the junction contained 9 bases not matched to a gene. From germline, CDR1 is SGHRS and CDR2 YFSETQ. Written as DNA, the CDR3 is TGCGCCAGCAGCTTGTCCGGGACAGTTCTACCTGGGGCCAACGTCCTGACTTTC. Translating it yields CASSLSGTVLPGANVLTF. Supplemented by reference TRBV5-1 and TRBJ2-6, the full variable domain reads KAGVTQTPRYLIKTRGQQVTLSCSPISGHRSVSWYQQTPGQGLQFLFEYFSETQRNKGNFPGRFSGRQFSNSRSEMNVSTLELGDSALYLCASSLSGTVLPGANVLTFGAGSRLTVL.

This rearrangement joins TRBV4-1 to TRBJ2-1; 8 bases match TRBD1. The CDR3 is made up of 15 amino acids. The V and J ends lost 4 bases and 2 bases, in that order; junction bases with no gene match: 4. CDR1 MGHRA and CDR2 YSYEKL come from the germline V gene. The CDR3 coding sequence is TGCGCCAGCAGCCTTGACAGGGGAACCTACAATGAGCAGTTCTTC. It translates to CASSLDRGTYNEQFF.

The rearrangement uses TRBV25-1 and TRBJ2-3; no reliable D call. The V and J ends lost 1 base and 0 bases respectively, with 11 bases between them. Germline CDR1 and CDR2: MGHDK and SYGVNS. This CDR3 is built from 16 residues. CDR3 nucleotide sequence: TGTGCCAGCAGTGAATTGGCGGCTACTAGCACAGATACGCAGTATTTT. As protein: CASSELAATSTDTQYF.

This chain links TRBV7-2 with TRBJ1-2, with TRBD1 as a possible D gene (5 bases). V lost 5 bases and J 8 bases, leaving 12 bases between the germline ends. Germline values: CDR1 SGHTA, CDR2 FQGNSA. This CDR3 has 12 amino acids. This CDR3 reads CASSLDGAGYTF. The CDR3 nucleotides read TGTGCCAGCAGCCTAGATGGGGCCGGCTACACCTTC.

The rearrangement uses TRBV6-6 and TRBJ2-3; 11 positions match TRBD2. The CDR3 runs 14 residues. V shed 4 bases, J shed 5 bases, and the junction held 2 bases outside the gene matches. The germline gives CDR1 MNHNY, CDR2 SVGAGI (reference sequence). Written as DNA, the CDR3 is TGTGCCAGCAGTTCAGGACTAGCGGGAGATACGCAGTATTTT. Its translation is CASSSGLAGDTQYF.

The genes are TRBV5-4 and TRBJ1-1, with 8 positions matching TRBD1. J was trimmed by 0 bases and V by 4 bases; bases with no gene match: 5. The length of the CDR3 is 15 residues. CDR1 and CDR2 from the germline V gene are SGHNT and YYREEE (reference sequence). CDR3 in amino acids: CASSLTTGVNTEAFF. The DNA for the CDR3 is TGTGCCAGCAGCCTTACGACAGGGGTGAACACTGAAGCTTTCTTT.

V gene TRBV28 combines with J gene TRBJ2-5, with 8 bases identical to TRBD2. The V gene's germline CDR1 is MDHEN and CDR2 SYDVKM. The ends lost 1 base at V and 7 bases at J; junction bases unmatched: 5. This CDR3 comprises 14 residues. The CDR3 region is CASSLFYREGTQYF. For the CDR3, the DNA is TGTGCCAGCAGTTTATTCTATCGGGAGGGGACCCAGTACTTC.

V and J are TRBV7-2 and TRBJ1-5, with 8 bases fitting TRBD1. J lost 6 bases, V lost 3 bases, and 7 bases had no gene match. CDR1 is SGHTA, CDR2 FQGNSA, per germline. This CDR3 spans 15 amino acids. CDR3 sequence (DNA): TGTGCCAGCAGCTTCGGACAGGGACCATTTCAGCCCCAGCATTTT. This gives the protein CASSFGQGPFQPQHF.

J is TRBJ2-5 and V is TRBV10-3, with 9 bases matching TRBD1. In germline, CDR1 is ENHRY, CDR2 SYGVKD. With 6 bases clipped from V and 5 bases from J, the junction kept 7 bases outside the gene matches. The CDR3 spans 14 residues. CDR3 coding DNA: TGTGCCATCAGGGGTACAGGGGGCGCGGAGACCCAGTACTTC. This translates into CAIRGTGGAETQYF.

The chain uses TRBV5-6 and TRBJ2-1; tentatively, D is TRBD2 (5 bases). Germline-derived CDR1 and CDR2 are SGHDT and YYEEEE. The CDR3 runs to 14 residues. Trimming took 1 base from V and 7 from J, leaving 12 bases between them. The CDR3 loop reads CASSLLPSRNEQFF. Written as DNA, the CDR3 is TGTGCCAGCAGCTTGCTCCCTAGCAGGAATGAGCAGTTCTTC.

The J gene is TRBJ2-7, the V gene TRBV7-2; no clear D. Germline-derived CDR1 and CDR2 are SGHTA and FQGNSA. V gave up 5 bases and J gave up 3 bases, with 5 bases separating them. The CDR3 is 11 residues long. The CDR3 loop is CASSRYYEQYF. The CDR3 DNA is TGTGCCAGCAGCCGGTACTACGAGCAGTACTTC.

The chain employs TRBV18 and TRBJ2-1; 7 bases are a match to TRBD1. Germline assignment: CDR1 KGHSH and CDR2 LQKENI. J lost 5 bases, V lost 3 bases, and 7 bases had no gene match. This CDR3 region has 15 residues. The CDR3 region is CASSPSGQLNNEQFF. The CDR3 region has the DNA TGTGCCAGCTCACCCTCGGGACAGCTAAACAATGAGCAGTTCTTC.

The chain uses TRBV10-3 and TRBJ2-7; D gene ambiguous. The germline gives CDR1 ENHRY, CDR2 SYGVKD. Trimming stripped 2 bases from V and 0 bases from J, with 11 bases between. The length of the CDR3 is 15 residues. The CDR3 protein is CAISEPEVSSYEQYF. The CDR3 nucleotides read TGTGCCATCAGTGAGCCCGAGGTTAGCTCCTACGAGCAGTACTTC.

The sample holds a few counts of this clone. The DNA for the CDR3 is TGTGCCAGCGCGTTTACCGATCAGCCCCAGCATTTT. Translating it yields CASAFTDQPQHF. The chain combines TRBV2 with TRBJ1-5, with D hard to call. The V end lost 8 bases, the J end lost 5 bases, and 10 bases lay between the germline ends. This CDR3 has 12 amino acids. Germline CDR1 SNHLY, CDR2 FYNNEI.

The chain has TRBV27 and TRBJ2-7; possibly TRBD1 for D (5 bases). Trimming cost V 11 bases and J 1 base, with 15 bases left between them. Germline-derived CDR1 and CDR2 are MNHEY and SMNVEV (reference sequence). CDR3 size: 13 residues. CDR3 nucleotide sequence: TGTGCCGCAGGCAGGGTTGAGTCCTACGAGCAGTACTTC. As protein: CAAGRVESYEQYF.

The chain links TRBV27 to TRBJ2-1, with TRBD2 identical over 7 bases. The V segment lost 7 bases and the J segment 3 bases; nucleotides outside the gene matches: 6. Looked up from germline, CDR1 is MNHEY and CDR2 is SMNVEV (reference sequence). The CDR3 is 14 residues long. CDR3 protein: CASTRAGVYNEQFF. The DNA of the CDR3 is TGTGCCAGCACCCGGGCGGGGGTCTACAATGAGCAGTTCTTC.

The V gene is TRBV14, the J gene TRBJ2-3, with D hard to call. From germline, CDR1 is SGHDN and CDR2 FVKESK. The CDR3 sequence is 13 residues long. V was shortened by 6 bases and J by 3 bases, with 10 bases between the two germline ends. This CDR3 is CASRERGTDTQYF. CDR3 coding DNA: TGTGCCAGCAGGGAGAGAGGAACAGATACGCAGTATTTT.

The DNA of the CDR3 is TGTGCCTGGAGTGTAAGCGGGAGGTTCACAGATACGCAGTATTTT. Translated, it gives CAWSVSGRFTDTQYF. This chain joins TRBV30 and TRBJ2-3, with TRBD2 matching over 9 bases. Germline lookup yields CDR1 GTSNPN and CDR2 SVGIG (reference sequence). The CDR3 extends over 15 amino acids. Losses at the gene ends were 0 bases for V and 2 bases for J; bases not matched to a gene: 3.

CDR3 in amino acids: CASSAYLLSTEAFF. In nucleotides, the CDR3 is TGTGCCAGTAGTGCTTACCTCTTGAGCACTGAAGCTTTCTTT. The V call is TRBV19, the J call TRBJ1-1; unclear D gene. The germline V gene has CDR1 LNHDA and CDR2 SQIVND (reference sequence). Trimming shortened V by 5 bases and J by 4 bases, and 14 bases separated the two germline ends. This CDR3 is built from 14 residues. Full variable domain (remainder filled in from reference TRBV19 and TRBJ1-1): DGGITQSPKYLFRKEGQNVTLSCEQNLNHDAMYWYRQDPGQGLRLIYYSQIVNDFQKGDIAEGYSVSREKKESFPLTVTSAQKNPTAFYLCASSAYLLSTEAFFGQGTRLTVV.

V and J are TRBV2 and TRBJ1-3, with D hard to call. Trimming removed 3 bases at V and 3 bases at J, with 12 bases between. The CDR3 runs to 15 residues. Germline CDR1 is SNHLY and CDR2 is FYNNEI. CDR3 nucleotides: TGTGCCAGCAGTGAGGCGGCGGAGGTTGGAAACACCATATATTTT. It yields the protein CASSEAAEVGNTIYF.